Listed here is a single TCR beta chain. The antigen it binds to is not known. Base qualities were left out, and no much larger clone turns up one base away. The data were taken from a study of blood T cell repertoires in COVID-19 (dated by TCRdb to about 2020). Notes on the research overall: Collaborator samples came from the United States, Italy and Spain and covered acute and convalescent phases of COVID-19. The samples were drawn from two sources: the first 160 participants of the ongoing ImmuneRACE study, and 1,200 or so subjects contributed by 6 global collaborators. The prospective study material was composed of cDNA or gDNA derived from T cells, B-cell-depleted T cells, or PBMCs. A freely available public database, intended as a resource for researchers studying the immune response to SARS-CoV-2, is where the repertoires were released. Subjects who had been exposed to COVID-19, were actively infected with it, or had recovered from it provided the deeply sampled blood TCRbeta repertoires that made up the dataset. Where available, HLA class I and class II types were taken from metadata supplied by the sample provider and were not determined by assay-based typing. A de-identified subject ID, COVID-19 status, age in years and sex were almost always included in the sample metadata.

Deletion took 3 bases off V and 8 bases off J, with a span of 17 bases between the germline ends. The CDR1 and CDR2 encoded by the germline V gene (reference sequence) are SEHNR and FQNEAQ. The CDR3 contains 15 residues, cysteine and phenylalanine counted. The kept DNA is CDR3 alone, 45 bases in frame from the first base. General conclusions and limits of the study: How much clinical and demographic metadata was included differed by source and by participant, and the metadata was provided uncurated.

TCRbeta CDR3 regions were amplified from genomic DNA using the immunoSEQ Assay, a bias-controlled multiplex PCR. The original pipeline was this. Nucleated cell counts per sample were estimated from amplification of reference gene primers within the assay. Sequence reads were collapsed and filtered to measure the absolute abundance of every unique TCRbeta CDR3 rearrangement. For each sample, productive Simpson clonality was calculated by taking the square root of Simpson's diversity index across productive rearrangements. TCRdb took this table from immuneACCESS and kept in-frame rearrangements with V and J called. Such tables lack part of the clones; where checked against another copy, unresolved V genes explain under half of the gap, and the rest is unexplained. The V and J calls and the clone size are those of that table, but D and trimming were determined from the DNA. In all, the sample holds 150,000 or so clones, and about 89% of those were seen once. 0.55% of the sample rests with the top ten.

Each collaborating institution followed its own protocols to collect whole blood in K2EDTA tubes. For TCRbeta analysis, collaborators shipped samples as frozen whole blood, isolated PBMCs, or DNA extracted from either of those sample types. This chain is built from TRBV7-9 and TRBJ2-1; the D gene cannot be resolved reliably. The sequence was collected from a man over 45 with acute or convalescent COVID-19. Sequenced sample: peripheral blood. The CDR3 region: CASSLSLVSVDEQFF. The DNA sequence is as follows: TGTGCCAGCAGCTTGAGCCTAGTGAGTGTCGATGAGCAGTTCTTC. The CDR3 plus the reference TRBV7-9 and TRBJ2-1 genes for the other parts give the full variable domain: DTGVSQNPRHKITKRGQNVTFRCDPISEHNRLYWYRQTLGQGPEFLTYFQNEAQLEKSRLLSDRFSAERPKGSFSTLEIQRTEQGDSAMYLCASSLSLVSVDEQFFGPGTRLTVL.